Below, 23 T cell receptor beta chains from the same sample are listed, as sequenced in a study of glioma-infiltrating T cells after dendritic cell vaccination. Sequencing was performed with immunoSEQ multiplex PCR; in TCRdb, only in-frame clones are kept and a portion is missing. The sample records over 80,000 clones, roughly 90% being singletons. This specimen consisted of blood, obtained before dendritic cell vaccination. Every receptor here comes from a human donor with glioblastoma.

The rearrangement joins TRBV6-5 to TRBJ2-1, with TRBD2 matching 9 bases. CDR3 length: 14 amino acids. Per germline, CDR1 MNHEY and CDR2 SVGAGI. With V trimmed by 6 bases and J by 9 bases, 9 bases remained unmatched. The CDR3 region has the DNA TGTGCCAGCAGAGGTAGCGGGGGCCGGGGTGAGCAGTTCTTC. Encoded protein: CASRGSGGRGEQFF.

CDR3 amino acids: CASSMTSGRAGSYEQYF. CDR3 sequence (DNA): TGCGCCAGCAGTATGACTAGCGGGAGGGCCGGGTCCTACGAGCAGTACTTC. V is TRBV5-1 and J is TRBJ2-7, with TRBD2 identical over 14 bases. CDR3 length: 17 amino acids. V trimming: 5 bases; J trimming: 1 base; junction bases outside the gene matches: 8. Germline assignment: CDR1 SGHRS and CDR2 YFSETQ.

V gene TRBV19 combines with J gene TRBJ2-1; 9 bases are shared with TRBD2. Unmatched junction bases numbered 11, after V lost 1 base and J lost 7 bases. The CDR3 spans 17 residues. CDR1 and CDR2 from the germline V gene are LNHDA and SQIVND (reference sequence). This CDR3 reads CASSIVSGRGGGNEQFF. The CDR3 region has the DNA TGTGCCAGTAGTATAGTGTCGGGGCGGGGGGGCGGAAATGAGCAGTTCTTC.

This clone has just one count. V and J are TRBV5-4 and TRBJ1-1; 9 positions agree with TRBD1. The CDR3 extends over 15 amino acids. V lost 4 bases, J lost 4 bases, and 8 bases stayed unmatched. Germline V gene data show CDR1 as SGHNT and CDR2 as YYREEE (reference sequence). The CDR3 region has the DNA TGTGCCAGCAGCCCCGGCGGGACAGGGATCACTGAAGCTTTCTTT. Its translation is CASSPGGTGITEAFF.

The CDR3 DNA reads TGTGCCAGCACGCGGGACAATGAGCAGTTCTTC. It yields the protein CASTRDNEQFF. The genes are TRBV6-5 and TRBJ2-1; tentatively, D is TRBD2 (5 bases). Trimming removed 7 bases from V and 5 bases from J, with 6 bases in between. Looked up from germline, CDR1 is MNHEY and CDR2 is SVGAGI. CDR3 size: 11 residues.

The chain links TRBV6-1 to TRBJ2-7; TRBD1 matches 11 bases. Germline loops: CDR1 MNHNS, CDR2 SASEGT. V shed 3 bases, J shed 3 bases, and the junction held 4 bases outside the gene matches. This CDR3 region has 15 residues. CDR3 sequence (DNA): TGTGCCAGCAGTGAGTGGGGACAGGGGGACTACGAGCAGTACTTC. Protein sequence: CASSEWGQGDYEQYF.

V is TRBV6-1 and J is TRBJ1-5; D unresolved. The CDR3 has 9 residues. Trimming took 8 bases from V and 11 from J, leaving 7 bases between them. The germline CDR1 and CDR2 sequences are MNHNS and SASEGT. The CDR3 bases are TGTGCCAGCGGCGGGACCCAGCATTTT. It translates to CASGGTQHF.

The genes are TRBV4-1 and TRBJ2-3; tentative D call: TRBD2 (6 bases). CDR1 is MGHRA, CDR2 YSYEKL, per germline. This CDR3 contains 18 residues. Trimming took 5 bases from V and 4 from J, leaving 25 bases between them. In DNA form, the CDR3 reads TGCGCCAGCAGCTGGAGGGCGAGCGGGCGTCGGGACGCAGATACGCAGTATTTT. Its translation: CASSWRASGRRDADTQYF.

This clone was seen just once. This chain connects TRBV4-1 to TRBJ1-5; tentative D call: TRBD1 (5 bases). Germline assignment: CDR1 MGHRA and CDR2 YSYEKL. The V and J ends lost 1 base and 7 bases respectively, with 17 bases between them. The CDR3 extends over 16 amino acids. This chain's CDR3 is CASSQVLNRREQPQHF. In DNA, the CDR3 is TGCGCCAGCAGCCAAGTGTTAAACAGGCGCGAACAGCCCCAGCATTTT.

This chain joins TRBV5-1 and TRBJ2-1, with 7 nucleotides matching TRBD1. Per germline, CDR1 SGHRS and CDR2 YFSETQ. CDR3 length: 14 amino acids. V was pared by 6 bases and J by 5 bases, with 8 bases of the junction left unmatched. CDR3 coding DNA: TGCGCCAGCACCCCTCAAGGGGGCAACAATGAGCAGTTCTTC. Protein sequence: CASTPQGGNNEQFF. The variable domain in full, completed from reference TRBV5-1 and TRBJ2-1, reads KAGVTQTPRYLIKTRGQQVTLSCSPISGHRSVSWYQQTPGQGLQFLFEYFSETQRNKGNFPGRFSGRQFSNSRSEMNVSTLELGDSALYLCASTPQGGNNEQFFGPGTRLTVL.

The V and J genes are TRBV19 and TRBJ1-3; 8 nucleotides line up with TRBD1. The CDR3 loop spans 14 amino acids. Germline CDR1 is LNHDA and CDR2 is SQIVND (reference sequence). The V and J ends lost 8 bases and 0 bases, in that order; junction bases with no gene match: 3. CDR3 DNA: TGTGCCAGTGACGACAGGGGCTCTGGAAACACCATATATTTT. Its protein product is CASDDRGSGNTIYF.

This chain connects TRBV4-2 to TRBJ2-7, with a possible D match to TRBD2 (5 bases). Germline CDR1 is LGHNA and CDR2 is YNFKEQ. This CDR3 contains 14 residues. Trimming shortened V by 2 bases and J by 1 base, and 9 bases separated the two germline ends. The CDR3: CASSQPGSSYEQYF. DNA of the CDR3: TGTGCCAGCAGCCAACCGGGGTCTTCCTACGAGCAGTACTTC.

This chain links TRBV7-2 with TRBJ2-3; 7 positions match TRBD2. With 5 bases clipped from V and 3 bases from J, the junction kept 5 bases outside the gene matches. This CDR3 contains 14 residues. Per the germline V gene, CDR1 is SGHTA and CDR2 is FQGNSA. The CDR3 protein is CASSPSGATDTQYF. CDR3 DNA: TGTGCCAGCAGCCCGAGCGGGGCGACAGATACGCAGTATTTT.

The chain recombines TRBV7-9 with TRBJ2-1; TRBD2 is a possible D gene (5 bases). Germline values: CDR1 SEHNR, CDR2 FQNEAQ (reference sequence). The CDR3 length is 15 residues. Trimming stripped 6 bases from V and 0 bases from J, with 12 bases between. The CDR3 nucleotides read TGTGCCAGCAGTGGGCCGGGGAGCTCCTACAATGAGCAGTTCTTC. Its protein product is CASSGPGSSYNEQFF.

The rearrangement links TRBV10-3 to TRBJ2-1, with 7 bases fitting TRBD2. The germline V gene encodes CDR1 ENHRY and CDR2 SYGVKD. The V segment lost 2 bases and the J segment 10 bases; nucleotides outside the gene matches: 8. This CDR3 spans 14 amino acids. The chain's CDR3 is CAISELRDSGEQFF. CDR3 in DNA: TGTGCCATCAGTGAGCTCCGAGATAGCGGGGAGCAGTTCTTC.

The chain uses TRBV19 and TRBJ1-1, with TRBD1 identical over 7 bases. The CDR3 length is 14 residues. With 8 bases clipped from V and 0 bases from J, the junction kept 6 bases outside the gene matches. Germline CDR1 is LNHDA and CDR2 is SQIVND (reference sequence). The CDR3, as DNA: TGTGCCAGTTCTCCGGGACAGATGAACACTGAAGCTTTCTTT. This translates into CASSPGQMNTEAFF.

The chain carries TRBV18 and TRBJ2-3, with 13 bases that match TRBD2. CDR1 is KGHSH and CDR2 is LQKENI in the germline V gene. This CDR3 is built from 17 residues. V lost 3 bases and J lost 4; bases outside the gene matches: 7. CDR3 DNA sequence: TGTGCCAGCTCACCGGACCTACTAGCGGGAGGGCCAGATACGCAGTATTTT. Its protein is CASSPDLLAGGPDTQYF.

CDR3 in DNA: TGCGCCAGCAGCACCTCTAGCGGGACATACAATGAGCAGTTCTTC. This codes for CASSTSSGTYNEQFF. This chain uses TRBV5-1 with TRBJ2-1; 9 bases line up with TRBD2. Germline CDR1 and CDR2: SGHRS and YFSETQ. The ends lost 4 bases at V and 4 bases at J; junction bases unmatched: 6. The CDR3 runs to 15 residues. The entire variable domain, with the rest obtained from reference TRBV5-1 and TRBJ2-1, is as follows: KAGVTQTPRYLIKTRGQQVTLSCSPISGHRSVSWYQQTPGQGLQFLFEYFSETQRNKGNFPGRFSGRQFSNSRSEMNVSTLELGDSALYLCASSTSSGTYNEQFFGPGTRLTVL.

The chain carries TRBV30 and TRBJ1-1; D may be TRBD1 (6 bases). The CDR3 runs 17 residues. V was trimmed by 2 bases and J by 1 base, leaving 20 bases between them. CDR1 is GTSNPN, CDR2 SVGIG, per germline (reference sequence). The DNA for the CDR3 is TGTGCCTGGAGTCAAGATCCTACAGGGCCGCGGAACACTGAAGCTTTCTTT. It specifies CAWSQDPTGPRNTEAFF.

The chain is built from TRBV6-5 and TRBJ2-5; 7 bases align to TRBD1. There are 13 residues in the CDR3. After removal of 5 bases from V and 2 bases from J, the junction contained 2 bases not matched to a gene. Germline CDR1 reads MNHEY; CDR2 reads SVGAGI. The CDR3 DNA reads TGTGCCAGCAGTACGGACAGGCAAGAGACCCAGTACTTC. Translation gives CASSTDRQETQYF.

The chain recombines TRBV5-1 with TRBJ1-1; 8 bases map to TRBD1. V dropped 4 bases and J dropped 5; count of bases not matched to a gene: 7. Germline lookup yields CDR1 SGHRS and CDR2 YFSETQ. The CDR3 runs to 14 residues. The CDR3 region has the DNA TGCGCCAGCAGCCCCGGGACAGGAGAGACTGAAGCTTTCTTT. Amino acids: CASSPGTGETEAFF.

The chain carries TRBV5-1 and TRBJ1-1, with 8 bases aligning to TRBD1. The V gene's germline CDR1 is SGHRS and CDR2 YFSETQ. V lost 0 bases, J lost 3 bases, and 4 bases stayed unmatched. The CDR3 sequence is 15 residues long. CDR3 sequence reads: CASSLAGGVHTEAFF. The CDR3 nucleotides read TGCGCCAGCAGCTTGGCAGGGGGCGTGCACACTGAAGCTTTCTTT.

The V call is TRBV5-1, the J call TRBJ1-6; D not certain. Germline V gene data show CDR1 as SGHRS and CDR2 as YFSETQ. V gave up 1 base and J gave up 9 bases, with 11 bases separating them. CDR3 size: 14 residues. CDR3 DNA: TGCGCCAGCAGCTTGCCAGGCGGGAGTTCACCCCTCCACTTT. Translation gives CASSLPGGSSPLHF.